A selection of T cell receptor beta chains follows, all from one sample in a study of control samples from healthy donors and cancer patients. The table came from immunoSEQ multiplex PCR; TCRdb's copy has only in-frame clones and leaves some out. The sample contains fewer than 200,000 clones, about 90% of which appear only once. What was sequenced was blood. These receptors were taken from a woman aged 45-65 years in good health. CDR3s include the opening cysteine and the closing phenylalanine or tryptophan. D genes are given only for firm matches. Size values are once, few and many counts, or a class for expanded clones, and some rows have none.

d_call	v_call	clone_size	j_call	cdr3_aa	cdr3_nt
TRBD1	TRBV28	-	TRBJ1-2	CASSSGGSAIGYTF	TGTGCCAGCAGTTCAGGGGGCTCGGCTATTGGCTACACCTTC
-	TRBV4-3	-	TRBJ1-2	CASSPRAGAEHYGYTF	TGCGCCAGCAGCCCCCGAGCGGGGGCGGAGCACTATGGCTACACCTTC
TRBD2	TRBV20-1	-	TRBJ2-7	CSASRGGGEQYF	TGCAGTGCTAGTCGGGGGGGCGGCGAGCAGTACTTC
-	TRBV9	-	TRBJ1-2	CASSVGRQAITF	TGTGCCAGCAGCGTAGGTCGACAGGCTATTACCTTC
-	TRBV21-1	-	TRBJ2-1	CAGTTGGAAGEQFF	TGTGCCGGAACTACAGGGGGCGCGGCCGGTGAGCAGTTCTTC
-	TRBV9	-	TRBJ1-1	CASSSSGLEAFF	TGTGCCAGCAGCTCTAGCGGGCTTGAAGCTTTCTTT
-	TRBV7-2	-	TRBJ1-1	CASSLDDLGLGTEAFF	TGTGCCAGCAGCTTAGATGACCTGGGCTTGGGGACTGAAGCTTTCTTT
TRBD1	TRBV9	-	TRBJ1-5	CASSWGTGLDQPQHF	TGTGCCAGCAGCTGGGGGACAGGGCTTGATCAGCCCCAGCATTTT
-	TRBV20-1	-	TRBJ2-3	CSARITDTQYF	TGCAGTGCTAGGATCACAGATACGCAGTATTTT
TRBD1	TRBV6-2/TRBV6-3	-	TRBJ2-1	CASSYSLSVQGRYNEQFF	TGTGCCAGCAGTTACAGTTTGAGTGTACAGGGGAGATACAATGAGCAGTTCTTC
TRBD2	TRBV10-3	-	TRBJ2-1	CASRTMGGRAEGEQFF	TGTGCCAGCCGAACTATGGGCGGGAGGGCCGAGGGTGAGCAGTTCTTC
-	TRBV6-5	-	TRBJ2-7	CASSYDGAYEQYF	TGTGCCAGCAGTTATGACGGTGCCTACGAGCAGTACTTC
TRBD1	TRBV19	-	TRBJ1-5	CASDPRGRNQPQHF	TGTGCCAGTGATCCCAGGGGGCGGAATCAGCCCCAGCATTTT
-	TRBV5-4	once	TRBJ2-3	CASSLGPDTDTQYF	TGTGCCAGCAGCTTGGGACCCGACACAGATACGCAGTATTTT
-	TRBV12-3/TRBV12-4	-	TRBJ1-5	CASTRVNQPQHF	TGTGCCAGCACCAGGGTCAATCAGCCCCAGCATTTT
TRBD1	TRBV5-1	-	TRBJ1-1	CASSPLQGAATEAFF	TGCGCCAGCAGCCCCCTACAGGGGGCGGCCACTGAAGCTTTCTTT
TRBD1	TRBV7-2	-	TRBJ2-5	CASSPGTVQETQYF	TGTGCCAGCAGCCCCGGGACAGTCCAAGAGACCCAGTACTTC
TRBD2	TRBV27	-	TRBJ2-1	CASSASGRVYNEQFF	TGTGCCAGCAGCGCCAGCGGGAGGGTTTACAATGAGCAGTTCTTC
TRBD2	TRBV5-1	-	TRBJ2-3	CASTTSGTDTQYF	TGCGCCAGCACGACTAGCGGCACAGATACGCAGTATTTT
-	TRBV27	-	TRBJ1-2	CASSLQGSVRGYTF	TGTGCCAGCAGTCTCCAGGGGTCGGTCCGTGGCTACACCTTC
-	TRBV30	-	TRBJ1-6	CAWTGGISGNSPLHF	TGTGCCTGGACGGGAGGGATCAGCGGCAACTCACCCCTCCACTTT
TRBD1	TRBV27	-	TRBJ2-7	CASKGQGARVVSYEQYF	TGTGCCAGCAAGGGACAGGGGGCGCGAGTAGTTTCCTACGAGCAGTACTTC
-	TRBV9	-	TRBJ1-3	CASSRADSGNTIYF	TGTGCCAGCAGCCGGGCGGACTCTGGAAACACCATATATTTT
TRBD1	TRBV5-1	-	TRBJ2-5	CASSLLLQGVQTQYF	TGCGCCAGCAGCTTGCTGTTACAGGGGGTCCAGACCCAGTACTTC
-	TRBV5-6	once	TRBJ2-5	CASSLVGAQETQYF	TGTGCCAGCAGCTTGGTGGGGGCGCAGGAGACCCAGTACTTC
-	TRBV11-2	-	TRBJ1-1	CASSLDWNTEAFF	TGTGCCAGCAGCTTAGACTGGAACACTGAAGCTTTCTTT
-	TRBV7-2	once	TRBJ2-5	CASRSPSETQYF	TGTGCCAGCAGGTCCCCCTCGGAGACCCAGTACTTC
TRBD1	TRBV7-6	-	TRBJ2-1	CASSLELGQGTYNEQFF	TGTGCCAGCAGCTTAGAGCTCGGACAGGGGACCTACAATGAGCAGTTCTTC
-	TRBV18	-	TRBJ2-5	CASSPRDFFQETQYF	TGTGCCAGCTCACCACGGGACTTTTTTCAAGAGACCCAGTACTTC
-	TRBV4-3	-	TRBJ2-7	CASSEWRQPPYEQYF	TGCGCCAGCAGCGAATGGAGACAGCCTCCCTACGAGCAGTACTTC
-	TRBV18	-	TRBJ1-1	CASSPGSAANTEAFF	TGTGCCAGCTCCCCAGGGTCGGCGGCGAACACTGAAGCTTTCTTT
-	TRBV7-2	few	TRBJ1-5	CASSLAGGSNQPQHF	TGTGCCAGCAGCTTAGCAGGGGGTAGCAATCAGCCCCAGCATTTT
-	TRBV24-1	-	TRBJ1-5	CATSPTGINQPQHF	TGTGCCACCAGCCCGACAGGTATTAATCAGCCCCAGCATTTT
-	TRBV12-1	-	TRBJ1-2	CASSLHLGQGEGGYTF	TGTGCCAGCAGCCTACATCTGGGGCAGGGGGAGGGTGGCTACACCTTC
-	TRBV7-2	-	TRBJ2-5	CASSPGRETQYF	TGTGCCAGCAGCCCGGGACGGGAGACCCAGTACTTC
-	TRBV7-6	-	TRBJ2-3	CASSLGTGYSDTQYF	TGTGCCAGCAGCTTAGGTACAGGCTATTCAGATACGCAGTATTTT
-	TRBV10-2	-	TRBJ1-4	CASSEQGKTTNEKLFF	TGCGCCAGCAGTGAGCAGGGGAAGACAACTAATGAAAAACTGTTTTTT
-	TRBV19	-	TRBJ2-7	CASSDRAEQYF	TGTGCCAGTAGTGACCGGGCCGAGCAGTACTTC
-	TRBV28	-	TRBJ1-4	CASSSQLYVEKLFF	TGTGCCAGCAGTTCTCAGCTATATGTAGAAAAACTGTTTTTT
-	TRBV6-5	-	TRBJ1-1	CASSFQENTEAFF	TGTGCCAGCAGTTTTCAGGAAAACACTGAAGCTTTCTTT
-	TRBV3-1/TRBV3-2	-	TRBJ1-4	CASSQENRRNEKLFF	TGTGCCAGCAGCCAAGAAAACAGGAGAAATGAAAAACTGTTTTTT
TRBD2	TRBV18	-	TRBJ2-3	CASSPPLAGVPDTQYF	TGTGCCAGCTCACCCCCTCTAGCGGGAGTCCCAGATACGCAGTATTTT
TRBD1	TRBV7-9	-	TRBJ1-5	CASSRTGWDNQPQHF	TGTGCCAGCAGCCGGACAGGGTGGGACAATCAGCCCCAGCATTTT
-	TRBV27	once	TRBJ2-1	CASSLSVPPGKQFF	TGTGCCAGCAGTTTATCGGTTCCCCCCGGGAAGCAGTTCTTC
TRBD2	TRBV5-1	-	TRBJ2-1	CASSANSGIGKDEQFF	TGCGCCAGCAGCGCCAATAGCGGGATAGGAAAAGATGAGCAGTTCTTC